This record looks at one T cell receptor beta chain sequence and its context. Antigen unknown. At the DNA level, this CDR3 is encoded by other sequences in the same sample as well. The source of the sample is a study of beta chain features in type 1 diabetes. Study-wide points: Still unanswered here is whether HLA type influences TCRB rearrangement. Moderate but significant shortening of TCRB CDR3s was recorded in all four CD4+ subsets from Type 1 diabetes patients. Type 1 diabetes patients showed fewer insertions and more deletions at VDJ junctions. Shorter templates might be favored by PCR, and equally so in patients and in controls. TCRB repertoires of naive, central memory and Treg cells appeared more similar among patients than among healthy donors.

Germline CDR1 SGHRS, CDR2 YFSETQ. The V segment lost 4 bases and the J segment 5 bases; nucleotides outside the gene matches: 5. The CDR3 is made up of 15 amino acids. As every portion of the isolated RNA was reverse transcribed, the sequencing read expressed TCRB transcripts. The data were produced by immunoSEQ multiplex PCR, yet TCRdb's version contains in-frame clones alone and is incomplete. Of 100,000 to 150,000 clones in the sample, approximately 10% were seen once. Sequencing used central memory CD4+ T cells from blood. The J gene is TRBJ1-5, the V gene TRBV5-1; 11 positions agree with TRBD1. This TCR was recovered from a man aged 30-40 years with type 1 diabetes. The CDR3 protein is CASSPGTGGYQPQHF. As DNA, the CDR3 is TGCGCCAGCAGCCCCGGGACAGGGGGTTATCAGCCCCAGCATTTT. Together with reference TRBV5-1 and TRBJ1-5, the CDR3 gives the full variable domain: KAGVTQTPRYLIKTRGQQVTLSCSPISGHRSVSWYQQTPGQGLQFLFEYFSETQRNKGNFPGRFSGRQFSNSRSEMNVSTLELGDSALYLCASSPGTGGYQPQHFGDGTRLSIL.